This TCR beta chain was captured by sequencing in a study of cytomegalovirus exposure and HLA in healthy donors. Study in general: Of all 400 or so donors who were genotyped, 81% belonged to the Caucasian-associated ancestry cluster. Study conclusions and caveats: For most TCR sequences rarity was the rule, although some public TCRs occurred in many donors. Cytomegalovirus-associated status was assigned to about 150 TCR beta chains.

With 60 Vbeta and 13 Jbeta primers, the PCR was carried out. The table came from immunoSEQ multiplex PCR; TCRdb's copy has only in-frame clones and leaves some out. Among roughly 180,000 clones, about 9.4% were seen once, and the ten largest hold 1% to 1.5%. This CDR3 comprises 19 residues. The V gene lost 4 bases and the J gene lost 0 bases, with 24 bases spanning the gap. Germline lookup yields CDR1 SGHDT and CDR2 YYEEEE. Concerning this clone itself: Its antigen is as yet unknown.

Specimen: PBMCs. The receptor was isolated from a woman in her thirties in good health and CMV-seropositive. This chain uses TRBV5-6 with TRBJ2-3, with D perhaps matching TRBD1 (7 bases). The CDR3 loop is CASSHGQARLVSSTDTQYF. CDR3 in DNA: TGTGCCAGCAGCCATGGACAGGCCAGACTAGTGTCTAGCACAGATACGCAGTATTTT.